This TCR beta chain comes out of a study of cytomegalovirus exposure and HLA in healthy donors. Looked up from germline, CDR1 is SGHTA and CDR2 is FQGNSA. This CDR3 region has 14 residues. The trim removed 6 bases at V and 5 bases at J, leaving 6 bases unmatched. Primers: 60 Vbeta forward and 13 Jbeta reverse. Repertoires were generated with immunoSEQ multiplex PCR, while TCRdb's copy carries only in-frame clones and drops some. The data contain 150,000 to 170,000 clones, 80% of them singletons. This rearrangement joins TRBV7-2 to TRBJ2-1, with TRBD2 matching over 8 bases. The receptor was derived from a young man in good health and CMV-seropositive. The sample taken for sequencing was PBMCs. In DNA form, the CDR3 reads TGTGCCAGCAGATTTAGCGGGACCAACAATGAGCAGTTCTTC. It translates to CASRFSGTNNEQFF.